Many counts were recorded for the clone carrying this T cell receptor beta chain. This sample was included in a study of regulatory T cells in long-lasting Graves disease. Building the TCR beta libraries relied on iRepertoire HTBI primers, and CDR3 regions underwent Arm-PCR. TCRdb reprocessed the multiplex PCR reads with MiXCR, giving one entry per CDR3 protein. The sample holds more than 450,000 distinct CDR3 sequences, around 12% seen once. Per the germline V gene, CDR1 is SGHTA and CDR2 is FQGTGA. The CDR3 extends over 16 amino acids. V lost 5 bases, J lost 2 bases, and 13 bases lay in between. Indicated time point: newly diagnosed GD, antithyroid drugs for less than 3 months. Making the TCR library involved RNA that had been extracted from PBMCs. The guidelines of the American Thyroid Association were the basis for diagnosing Graves' disease. These data were also filed under a second study, of T cells in Graves' hyperthyroidism and ophthalmopathy. As that report states: Onset of ophthalmopathy came a median approximately 6.5 months after the model predicted it.

The chain is built from TRBV7-3 and TRBJ2-6; D call uncertain. The clonotype originates from a woman aged 25 to 45 with Graves disease. Specimen: peripheral blood mononuclear cells (PBMCs), collected at new diagnosis, from a patient treated with antithyroid drugs. The CDR3 DNA follows: TGTGCCAGCAGCGCCGACCCTCACCCTGGGGCCAACGTCCTGACTTTC. Encoded protein: CASSADPHPGANVLTF.